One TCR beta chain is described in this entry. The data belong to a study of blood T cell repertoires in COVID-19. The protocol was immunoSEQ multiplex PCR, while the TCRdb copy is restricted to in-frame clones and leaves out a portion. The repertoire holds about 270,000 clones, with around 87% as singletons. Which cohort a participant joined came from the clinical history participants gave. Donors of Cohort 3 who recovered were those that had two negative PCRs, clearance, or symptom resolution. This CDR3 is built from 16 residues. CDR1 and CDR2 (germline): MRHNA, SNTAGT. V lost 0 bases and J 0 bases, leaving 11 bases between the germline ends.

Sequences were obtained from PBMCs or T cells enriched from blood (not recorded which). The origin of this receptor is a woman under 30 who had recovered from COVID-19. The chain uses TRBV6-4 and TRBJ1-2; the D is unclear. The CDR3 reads CASSDSPGDTNYGYTF. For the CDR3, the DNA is TGTGCCAGCAGTGACTCCCCCGGGGATACTAACTATGGCTACACCTTC.